Shown below are 12 T cell receptor beta chains from a single sample sequenced in a study of cytomegalovirus exposure and HLA in healthy donors. Produced via immunoSEQ multiplex PCR; TCRdb's table is partial and in-frame only. Of around 130,000 clones in the sample, roughly 89% are singletons; the top ten hold around 3.4%. Specimen: PBMCs. All receptors come from a man aged 30-40 years in good health and CMV-seronegative.

The chain carries TRBV5-5 and TRBJ1-1; TRBD1 might be the D (5 bases). Germline V gene data show CDR1 as SGHKS and CDR2 as YYEKEE (reference sequence). Trimming took off 0 bases at V and 0 bases at J, with 9 bases between the two ends. CDR3 length equals 15 residues. CDR3 sequence: CASSLAGGMNTEAFF. The CDR3 nucleotides read TGTGCCAGCAGCTTGGCCGGGGGAATGAACACTGAAGCTTTCTTT. Based on the CDR3 plus reference TRBV5-5 and TRBJ1-1, the full variable domain is DAGVTQSPTHLIKTRGQQVTLRCSPISGHKSVSWYQQVLGQGPQFIFQYYEKEERGRGNFPDRFSARQFPNYSSELNVNALLLGDSALYLCASSLAGGMNTEAFFGQGTRLTVV.

This chain uses TRBV27 with TRBJ1-4; 7 bases agree with TRBD1. The CDR3 length is 15 residues. Unmatched junction bases numbered 12, after V lost 6 bases and J lost 8 bases. CDR1 and CDR2 (germline): MNHEY, SMNVEV (reference sequence). Here the CDR3 reads CASSPPGTAGEKLFF. CDR3 nucleotides: TGTGCCAGCAGCCCTCCCGGGACAGCGGGCGAAAAACTGTTTTTT.

In this sample, this clone turned up once. This chain links TRBV7-2 with TRBJ2-5; 12 positions match TRBD1. The CDR3 sequence is 16 residues long. Germline V gene data show CDR1 as SGHTA and CDR2 as FQGNSA. The V and J ends lost 1 base and 5 bases, in that order; junction bases with no gene match: 5. In DNA form, the CDR3 reads TGTGCCAGCAGCTTAGTGGGACAGGGGGCGAGGGAGACCCAGTACTTC. It yields the protein CASSLVGQGARETQYF.

The table lists this clone with a count of one. The CDR3 nucleotides are TGTGCCAGCAGCCAAGTGGTGGTGGCAGGGGGCACTGAAGCTTTCTTT. It translates to CASSQVVVAGGTEAFF. J is TRBJ1-1 and V is TRBV4-2; 7 bases map to TRBD1. The ends lost 1 base at V and 4 bases at J; junction bases unmatched: 9. Looked up from germline, CDR1 is LGHNA and CDR2 is YNFKEQ. The CDR3 spans 16 residues.

The V gene is TRBV6-5, the J gene TRBJ1-2; the match to TRBD1 covers 7 bases. The junction had 9 bases not matched to a gene; V was cut back by 1 base and J by 4 bases. Germline loops: CDR1 MNHEY, CDR2 SVGAGI. The CDR3 is 16 amino acids. The CDR3 coding sequence is TGTGCCAGCAGTTACTACCGGACAGGTGGGGGCTATGGCTACACCTTC. Translation: CASSYYRTGGGYGYTF.

The chain links TRBV2 to TRBJ1-5, with 7 nucleotides matching TRBD1. This CDR3 has 14 amino acids. V dropped 5 bases and J dropped 4; count of bases not matched to a gene: 5. CDR1 and CDR2 (germline): SNHLY, FYNNEI. The CDR3 sequence is CASSFSQGNQPQHF. As DNA, the CDR3 is TGTGCCAGCAGTTTTTCACAGGGGAATCAGCCCCAGCATTTT.

The chain carries TRBV6-5 and TRBJ2-2, with 9 bases identical to TRBD1. Looked up from germline, CDR1 is MNHEY and CDR2 is SVGAGI. The CDR3 has 14 residues. V lost 6 bases, J lost 6 bases, and 5 bases stayed unmatched. In nucleotides, the CDR3 is TGTGCCAGCAGCCGGGACAGGGCACCCGGGGAGCTGTTTTTT. It codes for CASSRDRAPGELFF.

This clone was detected a few times. The chain is built from TRBV2 and TRBJ1-6; the match to TRBD1 covers 9 bases. After removal of 4 bases from V and 10 bases from J, the junction contained 5 bases not matched to a gene. This CDR3 spans 14 amino acids. Germline-derived CDR1 and CDR2 are SNHLY and FYNNEI. The CDR3 region is CASSAGQGYSPLHF. The CDR3 DNA is TGTGCCAGCAGTGCGGGACAGGGTTACTCACCCCTCCACTTT.

The chain joins TRBV5-4 to TRBJ1-4; maybe TRBD1 (6 bases). The CDR3 covers 15 residues. Per germline, CDR1 SGHNT and CDR2 YYREEE (reference sequence). Trimming pared 0 bases from V and 7 bases from J, leaving 13 bases between. CDR3 sequence reads: CASSLDLGAFEKLFF. CDR3 DNA sequence: TGTGCCAGCAGCTTGGATCTGGGGGCTTTTGAAAAACTGTTTTTT.

The chain recombines TRBV25-1 with TRBJ2-5, with 12 bases fitting TRBD2. Trimming at V came to 1 base and at J to 7 bases, leaving 4 bases not matched to a gene. The germline V gene has CDR1 MGHDK and CDR2 SYGVNS. This CDR3 has 15 residues. CDR3 DNA: TGTGCCAGCAGTGAATTCTTGGGACTAGCGGGGACCCAGTACTTC. This sequence encodes CASSEFLGLAGTQYF.

V is TRBV19 and J is TRBJ1-3; no reliable D call. The V end lost 5 bases, the J end lost 0 bases, and 5 bases lay between the germline ends. The germline gives CDR1 LNHDA, CDR2 SQIVND (reference sequence). The CDR3 runs 13 residues. The CDR3 nucleotides are TGTGCCAGTAGTTTCCTCTCTGGAAACACCATATATTTT. It codes for CASSFLSGNTIYF.

The gene calls are TRBV6-5 and TRBJ1-1, with D unclear. This CDR3 has 12 amino acids. The germline CDR1 and CDR2 sequences are MNHEY and SVGAGI. Trimming shortened V by 6 bases and J by 1 base, and 6 bases separated the two germline ends. In nucleotides, the CDR3 is TGTGCCAGCAGGCGACAGAACACTGAAGCTTTCTTT. Translating gives CASRRQNTEAFF.